A single sample is the source of the 29 T cell receptor beta chains below, sequenced in a study of blood T cells in healthy people across ages. A second roughly 7 to 11 cycle PCR used barcoded and J-beta primers. TCRdb reprocessed the 5' RACE reads via MiXCR and lists one record per CDR3 protein. This table has around 2 million distinct CDR3 sequences, approximately 39% appearing once. The material sequenced was blood. The receptors derive from a human donor in good health.

The chain has TRBV6-5 and TRBJ2-1, with TRBD1 identical over 7 bases. After removal of 0 bases from V and 10 bases from J, the junction contained 12 bases not matched to a gene. This CDR3 comprises 16 residues. In germline, CDR1 is MNHEY, CDR2 SVGAGI. CDR3 sequence: CASSYSGQMFLYEQFF. Here the CDR3 DNA reads TGTGCCAGCAGTTACTCGGGACAGATGTTTCTCTACGAGCAGTTCTTC.

The chain links TRBV20-1 to TRBJ2-1, with TRBD2 as a possible D gene (6 bases). The germline CDR1 and CDR2 sequences are DFQATT and SNEGSKA (reference sequence). V gave up 1 base and J gave up 10 bases, with 14 bases separating them. The CDR3 length is 13 residues. CDR3 protein: CSARVFSGNEQFF. As DNA, the CDR3 is TGCAGTGCTAGAGTGTTTAGCGGAAACGAGCAGTTCTTC.

This clonotype was found a few times. The chain uses TRBV20-1 and TRBJ1-2, with 10 bases aligning to TRBD1. The germline CDR1 and CDR2 sequences are DFQATT and SNEGSKA (reference sequence). With V trimmed by 4 bases and J by 8 bases, 10 bases remained unmatched. This CDR3 comprises 14 residues. CDR3 residues: CSATSTGGAWGYTF. The CDR3 region has the DNA TGCAGTGCTACTTCGACAGGGGGCGCTTGGGGCTACACCTTC.

The rearrangement joins TRBV6-5 to TRBJ2-1; D unresolved. Germline V gene sequence: CDR1 MNHEY, CDR2 SVGAGI. This CDR3 is built from 14 residues. V was clipped by 5 bases and J by 8 bases, with 16 bases between them. The CDR3 loop reads CASSRIRTQDEQFF. The DNA for the CDR3 is TGTGCCAGCAGTCGGATTAGGACCCAAGATGAGCAGTTCTTC.

V gene TRBV12-3 or TRBV12-4 combines with J gene TRBJ1-1; possibly TRBD1 for D (5 bases). This CDR3 comprises 13 residues. V lost 3 bases and J 7 bases, leaving 12 bases between the germline ends. The CDR3 loop is CASSLRTTFEAFF. Here the CDR3 DNA reads TGTGCCAGCAGTTTGAGGACAACCTTTGAAGCTTTCTTT.

The chain is built from TRBV12-3 or TRBV12-4 and TRBJ2-1, with D tentatively TRBD2 (5 bases). This CDR3 spans 13 amino acids. CDR3 DNA sequence: TGTGCGGCTAGCACCACCGCCTACAATGAGCAGTTCTTC. It encodes CAASTTAYNEQFF.

The rearrangement links TRBV12-5 to TRBJ2-1; 8 nucleotides agree with TRBD2. With 6 bases clipped from V and 8 bases from J, the junction kept 9 bases outside the gene matches. This CDR3 contains 14 residues. Germline V gene sequence: CDR1 LGHNT, CDR2 FRNRAP. DNA of the CDR3: TGTGCTAGTGGCACCGGGACTAGAGGGGATGAGCAGTTCTTC. Translating gives CASGTGTRGDEQFF.

This clonotype was found a few times. The rearrangement joins TRBV24-1 to TRBJ2-3; D gene unclear. CDR1 is KGHDR and CDR2 is SFDVKD in the germline V gene. Trimming pared 1 base from V and 6 bases from J, leaving 7 bases between. The CDR3 totals 13 residues. CDR3 sequence (DNA): TGTGCCACCAGTGATTTAAGGACGGATACGCAGTATTTT. It specifies CATSDLRTDTQYF.

This clonotype was seen ten or more times. The chain employs TRBV3-1 and TRBJ2-1, with D hard to call. Trimming took off 1 base at V and 5 bases at J, with 9 bases between the two ends. The germline CDR1 and CDR2 sequences are LGHDT and YNNKEL (reference sequence). The CDR3 length is 14 residues. The CDR3 is CASSQVSTDNEQFF. CDR3 bases: TGTGCCAGCAGCCAAGTTTCGACCGACAATGAGCAGTTCTTC.

V and J are TRBV7-2 and TRBJ2-7; tentative D call: TRBD2 (6 bases). This CDR3 spans 15 amino acids. The germline V and J ends were trimmed by 1 base and 5 bases, with 15 bases remaining between them. The V gene's germline CDR1 is SGHTA and CDR2 FQGNSA. CDR3 in DNA: TGTGCCAGCAGCTTAGACGGGCGGGGTTGGGACGAGCAGTACTTC. Its translation: CASSLDGRGWDEQYF.

This chain joins TRBV12-3 or TRBV12-4 and TRBJ1-2, with TRBD1 as a possible D gene (6 bases). V was trimmed by 1 base and J by 7 bases, leaving 19 bases between them. This CDR3 is 16 amino acids long. CDR3 amino acids: CASSLGPPGTSGGYTF. The CDR3 DNA is TGTGCCAGCAGTTTAGGCCCCCCCGGGACATCCGGTGGCTACACCTTC.

The rearrangement links TRBV14 to TRBJ2-2; D gene uncertain. V lost 4 bases and J 6 bases, leaving 9 bases between the germline ends. The germline gives CDR1 SGHDN, CDR2 FVKESK. This CDR3 comprises 13 residues. This CDR3 reads CASSLSPAGELFF. CDR3 DNA sequence: TGTGCCAGCAGCCTCTCTCCGGCCGGGGAGCTGTTTTTT.

This clonotype was observed a handful of times. The chain is built from TRBV7-9 and TRBJ1-4; no clear D. The CDR3 spans 15 residues. From germline, CDR1 is SEHNR and CDR2 FQNEAQ (reference sequence). Trimming cost V 1 base and J 5 bases, with 11 bases left between them. The DNA for the CDR3 is TGTGCCAGCAGCTTAGAAGGGTCCGGAAATGAAAAACTGTTTTTT. This codes for CASSLEGSGNEKLFF. The variable domain in full, completed from reference TRBV7-9 and TRBJ1-4, reads DTGVSQNPRHKITKRGQNVTFRCDPISEHNRLYWYRQTLGQGPEFLTYFQNEAQLEKSRLLSDRFSAERPKGSFSTLEIQRTEQGDSAMYLCASSLEGSGNEKLFFGSGTQLSVL.

The chain links TRBV7-2 to TRBJ2-6; D is perhaps TRBD1 or TRBD2 (5 bases each). CDR1 is SGHTA and CDR2 is FQGNSA in the germline V gene. Trimming cost V 5 bases and J 12 bases, with 26 bases left between them. The CDR3 has 17 residues. The CDR3 region has the DNA TGTGCCAGCAGCCTACGGGCCGGGACCCACGGGGTCAGCGTCCTGACTTTC. Its protein product is CASSLRAGTHGVSVLTF.

This clonotype came up a few times. The chain is built from TRBV15 and TRBJ2-5; D ambiguous. Trimming stripped 5 bases from V and 2 bases from J, with 9 bases between. Per the germline V gene, CDR1 is LNHNV and CDR2 is YYDKDF (reference sequence). The CDR3 length is 13 residues. CDR3 sequence reads: CATSPGLQETQYF. DNA of the CDR3: TGTGCCACCAGCCCTGGGTTACAAGAGACCCAGTACTTC.

V usage is TRBV7-2 and J usage is TRBJ2-5; 7 bases are shared with TRBD2. CDR1 is SGHTA, CDR2 FQGNSA, per germline. The CDR3 sequence is 15 residues long. The V gene end was trimmed by 4 bases and the J gene end by 11 bases; junction bases not matched to a gene: 16. The chain's CDR3 is CASSSGGASYNEQYF. The CDR3 nucleotides are TGTGCCAGCAGCTCGGGGGGTGCATCCTACAATGAGCAGTACTTC.

The rearrangement uses TRBV7-3 and TRBJ2-1; TRBD2 matches 7 bases. The CDR3 length is 16 residues. Germline V gene lookup returns CDR1 SGHTA and CDR2 FQGTGA. Losses at the gene ends were 5 bases for V and 2 bases for J; bases not matched to a gene: 9. The CDR3 DNA reads TGTGCCAGCAGCCCCCCTTCTAGCGGTCCCTACAATGAGCAGTTCTTC. Its protein is CASSPPSSGPYNEQFF.

On this clonotype itself: A much larger clone differs by one base, so this may be a read error. The rearrangement links TRBV11-1 to TRBJ2-1; TRBD1 might be the D (6 bases). The CDR3 spans 14 residues. Germline V CDR1 and CDR2: SGHAT, FQDESV (reference sequence). V lost 5 bases and J lost 8, with 16 bases in between. The CDR3 DNA reads as TGTGCCAGCAGCAAGACAGGAAATCACGATGAGCAGTTCTTC. Its protein product is CASSKTGNHDEQFF.

This clonotype occurred a few times. The chain joins TRBV24-1 to TRBJ1-1; 7 bases are shared with TRBD1. J gave up 1 base and V 5 bases, and 6 bases lay outside the gene matches. The germline V gene has CDR1 KGHDR and CDR2 SFDVKD. The CDR3 is made up of 15 amino acids. The CDR3 sequence is CATSAPRTGNTEAFF. In DNA form, the CDR3 reads TGTGCCACCAGTGCCCCCCGGACAGGGAACACTGAAGCTTTCTTT.

This clonotype came up a few times. The chain carries TRBV4-2 and TRBJ2-1; 10 bases match TRBD2. The CDR3 loop spans 19 amino acids. Germline-derived CDR1 and CDR2 are LGHNA and YNFKEQ. With 1 base clipped from V and 10 bases from J, the junction kept 19 bases outside the gene matches. CDR3 nucleotide sequence: TGTGCCAGCAGCCAAGTTCCCCCTAGGGCTAGCGGGGGCCTACTAGAGCAGTTCTTC. Translation: CASSQVPPRASGGLLEQFF.

In this sample, this clonotype turned up a few times. CDR3 sequence: CATSGTGGYGYTF. The CDR3, as DNA: TGTGCCACTTCCGGGACAGGCGGCTATGGCTACACCTTC. V is TRBV2 and J is TRBJ1-2; TRBD1 matches at 8 bases. CDR3 length: 13 amino acids. CDR1 is SNHLY and CDR2 is FYNNEI in the germline V gene. V shed 10 bases and J 4 bases; nucleotides not matched to a gene: 8.

The rearrangement links TRBV19 to TRBJ2-5; 7 nucleotides line up with TRBD1. The J call may be mistaken, given a closer DNA end match to TRBJ2-7. CDR3 length: 14 residues. The germline V gene has CDR1 LNHDA and CDR2 SQIVND (reference sequence). The CDR3 DNA follows: TGTGCCAGTAGTCCACAGGGGTTTGGGTACGAGCAGTACTTC. Its translation: CASSPQGFGYEQYF.

This clonotype was detected once. The rearrangement uses TRBV7-2 and TRBJ2-1, with TRBD1 identical over 7 bases. The CDR3 sequence is 15 residues long. Per the germline V gene, CDR1 is SGHTA and CDR2 is FQGNSA. Germline trimming cut 5 bases from V and 6 bases from J; bases unmatched to any gene: 10. CDR3 sequence (DNA): TGTACCAGCAGCCACACCGACAGGGAGATCAATGAGCAGTTCTTC. This encodes CTSSHTDREINEQFF.

The chain employs TRBV4-3 and TRBJ2-7; the match to TRBD2 covers 14 bases. The J segment lost 4 bases and the V segment lost 1 base, leaving 3 bases of the junction unmatched. Germline V gives CDR1 LGHNA, CDR2 YSLEER. The CDR3 is 16 amino acids. The CDR3 nucleotides are TGCGCCAGCAGCCAAGGACTAGCGGGGGGGCCTTACGAGCAGTACTTC. It translates to CASSQGLAGGPYEQYF.

The chain carries TRBV6-1 and TRBJ2-1; no firm D call. V was shortened by 3 bases and J by 3 bases, with 15 bases between the two germline ends. The germline CDR1 and CDR2 sequences are MNHNS and SASEGT. The CDR3 has 16 residues. The CDR3 sequence is CASSESKTVFYNEQFF. The DNA for the CDR3 is TGTGCCAGCAGTGAGAGTAAGACGGTTTTCTACAATGAGCAGTTCTTC.

The sample holds a few counts of this clonotype. This chain uses TRBV12-5 with TRBJ2-6; D possibly corresponds to TRBD1 (6 bases). The CDR3 is 15 residues long. The germline CDR1 and CDR2 sequences are LGHNT and FRNRAP. V was pared by 5 bases and J by 4 bases, with 12 bases between. CDR3 bases: TGTGCTAGTGGTCCAGGGGTTTTGGGGGCCAACGTCCTGACTTTC. Translated: CASGPGVLGANVLTF.

V gene TRBV10-3 combines with J gene TRBJ1-6; 7 nucleotides line up with TRBD1. Germline V lookup: CDR1 ENHRY, CDR2 SYGVKD. The CDR3 is made up of 16 amino acids. Unmatched junction bases numbered 10, after V lost 6 bases and J lost 5 bases. The CDR3 nucleotides read TGTGCCATCAGCGCTTCGACAGGGAGCAATAATTCACCCCTCCACTTT. This gives the protein CAISASTGSNNSPLHF.

The CDR3 reads CAWSPGRVALHF. The CDR3 DNA reads as TGTGCCTGGAGCCCCGGCCGGGTTGCCCTCCACTTT. The V and J genes are TRBV30 and TRBJ1-6, with D uncertain. Germline V CDR1 and CDR2: GTSNPN, SVGIG (reference sequence). The V gene lost 3 bases and the J gene lost 14 bases, with 14 bases spanning the gap. The CDR3 contains 12 residues.

The chain carries TRBV12-3 or TRBV12-4 and TRBJ2-5; maybe TRBD1 (7 bases). TRBJ2-7 matches the DNA end more closely, so the J call is doubtful. The CDR3 spans 14 residues. The DNA for the CDR3 is TGTGCCAGCAGCGTAGGGCAGGGGGGAGACGAGCAGTACTTC. Translating gives CASSVGQGGDEQYF.